The clone carrying this T cell receptor beta chain has more than one count but fewer than ten. Its antigen is as yet unknown. Since all of the isolated RNA was reverse transcribed, expressed TCRB transcripts were what got sequenced. Only in-frame clones appear in the TCRdb table, and some are missing; sequencing was by immunoSEQ multiplex PCR. The profile covers nearly 350,000 clones, with approximately 9.9% appearing a single time and 1% taken by the ten largest. These data originate in a study of beta chain features in type 1 diabetes. Points from the study as a whole: All four CD4+ subsets of Type 1 diabetes patients contained TCRB CDR3s that were moderately but significantly shorter.

Trimming took off 1 base at V and 10 bases at J, with 23 bases between the two ends. This CDR3 has 16 amino acids. Germline V CDR1 and CDR2: SGHDT, YYEEEE. The chain carries TRBV5-6 and TRBJ1-1; a possible D gene is TRBD1 (6 bases). This TCR was recovered from a man younger than 40 with type 1 diabetes. Sequencing input: central memory CD4+ T cells from blood. This chain's CDR3 is CASSLPRSIGGGVAFF. DNA of the CDR3: TGTGCCAGCAGCTTGCCCCGATCAATTGGGGGCGGGGTAGCTTTCTTT.